This passage covers 9 T cell receptor beta chains from one sample sequenced in a study of shared T cell receptors in the human thymus. Produced via immunoSEQ multiplex PCR; TCRdb's table is partial and in-frame only. There are approximately 660,000 clones in the sample; 70% to 90% occur only once, and 0.0095% to 0.013% lies in the top ten. The data also belong to a second study, concerning human thymus T cells.

The specimen was thymocytes. Receptor source: a boy in the first two years of life with a congenital heart defect.

V usage is TRBV4-1 and J usage is TRBJ2-7; D is perhaps TRBD2 (6 bases). Trimming cost V 0 bases and J 2 bases, with 20 bases left between them. Germline CDR1 MGHRA, CDR2 YSYEKL. The CDR3 spans 18 residues. The CDR3 loop is CASSQDPPTSWTPYEQYF. The CDR3 region has the DNA TGCGCCAGCAGCCAAGACCCCCCGACTAGTTGGACGCCCTACGAGCAGTACTTC.

The count of this clone is one. The chain carries TRBV5-1 and TRBJ2-7, with a weak D call TRBD2 (5 bases). The CDR3 is 13 amino acids. Germline CDR1 and CDR2: SGHRS and YFSETQ. V lost 2 bases to trimming and J lost 3 bases, with 9 bases between them. CDR3 sequence reads: CASSFGLNYEQYF. The CDR3 bases are TGCGCCAGCAGCTTCGGACTGAACTACGAGCAGTACTTC.

This chain links TRBV4-3 with TRBJ2-1; 7 nucleotides agree with TRBD2. Germline lookup yields CDR1 LGHNA and CDR2 YSLEER. This CDR3 region has 15 residues. Trimming cost V 3 bases and J 10 bases; bases outside gene matches: 12. In nucleotides, the CDR3 is TGCGCCAGCAGCCATACTAGCGTCCTTCCCGGGGAGCAGTTCTTC. Translation: CASSHTSVLPGEQFF.

This clone showed up just once. The chain employs TRBV5-1 and TRBJ2-5; 8 positions match TRBD2. CDR3 size: 17 residues. Germline loops: CDR1 SGHRS, CDR2 YFSETQ. The V and J ends lost 0 bases and 1 base, in that order; junction bases with no gene match: 8. In nucleotides, the CDR3 is TGCGCCAGCAGCTTGGGACCACTAGCGGCCAGCCAAGAGACCCAGTACTTC. This gives the protein CASSLGPLAASQETQYF.

The chain uses TRBV5-1 and TRBJ2-3, with 12 positions matching TRBD2. V lost 4 bases and J lost 4; bases outside the gene matches: 7. The V gene's germline CDR1 is SGHRS and CDR2 YFSETQ. The CDR3 runs 16 residues. The CDR3 coding sequence is TGCGCCAGCAGCCCCCGGACTAGCGGGATCCCAGATACGCAGTATTTT. Its translation: CASSPRTSGIPDTQYF.

This sequence joins TRBV7-3 and TRBJ1-5, with D unresolved. CDR1 SGHTA and CDR2 FQGTGA come from the germline V gene. The CDR3 runs 12 residues. V was clipped by 3 bases and J by 4 bases, with 4 bases between them. Here the CDR3 DNA reads TGTGCCAGCAGCTTCCCGAATCAGCCCCAGCATTTT. Translating it yields CASSFPNQPQHF.

This clone has a handful of counts. The rearrangement joins TRBV7-9 to TRBJ2-6; TRBD1 might be the D (6 bases). V was trimmed by 1 base and J by 0 bases, leaving 13 bases between them. CDR1 SEHNR and CDR2 FQNEAQ come from the germline V gene (reference sequence). CDR3 length equals 18 residues. For the CDR3, the DNA is TGTGCCAGCAGCTTAGTAACAAGGGGGACCTCTGGGGCCAACGTCCTGACTTTC. Translating it yields CASSLVTRGTSGANVLTF.

This clone came up once. The rearrangement uses TRBV6-1 and TRBJ2-7; no clear D gene. V was trimmed by 3 bases and J by 6 bases, leaving 3 bases between them. CDR3 length equals 10 residues. Germline V lookup: CDR1 MNHNS, CDR2 SASEGT. CDR3 in DNA: TGTGCCAGCAGTGACCGCGAGCAGTACTTC. It encodes CASSDREQYF.

The chain employs TRBV30 and TRBJ2-5; weak D call: TRBD2 (7 bases). The CDR3 length is 17 residues. V shed 2 bases and J shed 5 bases, with 24 bases lying between them. Germline CDR1 GTSNPN, CDR2 SVGIG (reference sequence). CDR3 amino acids: CAWSTPGAGERVETQYF. The CDR3 coding sequence is TGTGCCTGGAGTACCCCGGGGGCGGGAGAAAGGGTGGAGACCCAGTACTTC.